A single sample gave rise to the 26 T cell receptor beta chains below, sequenced in a study of blood T cell repertoires in COVID-19 (dated by TCRdb to 2018 to 2020). Library preparation employed the immunoSEQ multiplex PCR assay. TCRdb carries this immuneACCESS record with in-frame sequences only. Its versions omit some clonotypes, under half of them owing to an unresolved V gene in the studies checked, with the rest unexplained. This sample holds under 300,000 clones; roughly 89% were observed only once. Jointly, the top ten make up 2.5% to 3% of the sample. Sequencing used peripheral blood. The receptors come from a woman in her thirties with active or convalescent COVID-19.

The chain employs TRBV3-1 (or the pseudogene TRBV3-2) and TRBJ1-4; 9 bases match TRBD1. CDR1 is LGHDT, CDR2 YNNKEL, per germline (reference sequence). The CDR3 has 14 amino acids. The V gene end was trimmed by 8 bases and the J gene end by 6 bases; junction bases not matched to a gene: 7. Here the CDR3 DNA reads TGTGCCAGCTCTCCGGGACAGGGCCATGAAAAACTGTTTTTT. The encoded protein is CASSPGQGHEKLFF.

This chain joins TRBV5-4 and TRBJ1-4, with D possibly matching TRBD1 (5 bases). The CDR3 has 15 amino acids. Between the trimmed V and J ends, which lost 0 bases and 5 bases, there was a span of 11 bases. The germline V gene has CDR1 SGHNT and CDR2 YYREEE (reference sequence). The CDR3 region has the DNA TGTGCCAGCAGCTTGGGTGACAGTAAGAATGAAAAACTGTTTTTT. This translates into CASSLGDSKNEKLFF.

The V gene is TRBV30, the J gene TRBJ1-5, with D possibly matching TRBD1 (6 bases). V lost 0 bases, J lost 2 bases, and 8 bases lay in between. Germline V gene data show CDR1 as GTSNPN and CDR2 as SVGIG (reference sequence). CDR3 size: 14 residues. Here the CDR3 DNA reads TGTGCCTGGAGTGTACAGGGTCGCAATCAGCCCCAGCATTTT. Protein sequence: CAWSVQGRNQPQHF.

The chain uses TRBV2 and TRBJ2-3; 8 bases agree with TRBD2. Germline V lookup: CDR1 SNHLY, CDR2 FYNNEI. With 2 bases clipped from V and 4 bases from J, the junction kept 8 bases outside the gene matches. The CDR3 covers 16 residues. CDR3 loop: CASSERVAGGSDTQYF. The CDR3 DNA is TGTGCCAGCAGTGAACGGGTGGCGGGGGGATCAGATACGCAGTATTTT.

The chain joins TRBV19 to TRBJ2-3; TRBD2 aligns across 13 bases. CDR3 length equals 16 residues. Losses at the gene ends were 4 bases for V and 4 bases for J; bases not matched to a gene: 5. Germline values: CDR1 LNHDA, CDR2 SQIVND (reference sequence). Here the CDR3 DNA reads TGTGCCAGTAGTAAGATACTAGCGGGGGGGCCAGATACGCAGTATTTT. It is translated as CASSKILAGGPDTQYF.

This chain links TRBV19 with TRBJ1-6; tentatively, D is TRBD1 (5 bases). Per germline, CDR1 LNHDA and CDR2 SQIVND (reference sequence). The length of the CDR3 is 18 residues. V was pared by 1 base and J by 8 bases, with 21 bases between. The CDR3 bases are TGTGCCAGTAGTATAGCCCGCCCCTCGACAGCAGGGTATTCACCCCTCCACTTT. Protein: CASSIARPSTAGYSPLHF.

The V gene is TRBV5-1, the J gene TRBJ2-5; 9 bases align to TRBD2. The CDR3 is 17 residues long. J was trimmed by 5 bases and V by 0 bases; bases with no gene match: 11. CDR1 and CDR2 (germline): SGHRS, YFSETQ. The CDR3 sequence is CASSLGSSGAKWETQYF. The DNA of the CDR3 is TGCGCCAGCAGCTTGGGGTCTAGCGGGGCCAAATGGGAGACCCAGTACTTC.

J is TRBJ2-2 and V is TRBV5-1; D gene ambiguous. The CDR3 contains 13 residues. Trimming left V 4 bases short and J 5 bases short, with 9 bases between. Germline V lookup: CDR1 SGHRS, CDR2 YFSETQ. Here the CDR3 DNA reads TGCGCCAGCAGCCGATTAACAACCGGGGAGCTGTTTTTT. Translation gives CASSRLTTGELFF.

The chain links TRBV28 to TRBJ1-1; 10 bases fit TRBD1. The germline CDR1 and CDR2 sequences are MDHEN and SYDVKM. Trimming removed 6 bases from V and 4 bases from J; junction bases left unmatched: 8. This CDR3 is built from 15 residues. In DNA form, the CDR3 reads TGTGCCAGCAGCCTACCGGGACAGGGGTCCACTGAAGCTTTCTTT. This encodes CASSLPGQGSTEAFF.

The V and J genes are TRBV15 and TRBJ1-2; 7 bases line up with TRBD1. Looked up from germline, CDR1 is LNHNV and CDR2 is YYDKDF (reference sequence). J lost 3 bases, V lost 3 bases, and 7 bases had no gene match. There are 15 residues in the CDR3. CDR3 in amino acids: CATSSLRQGHYGYTF. The CDR3 DNA is TGTGCCACCAGCAGTCTGAGACAGGGTCACTATGGCTACACCTTC.

V and J are TRBV5-6 and TRBJ1-6; D is uncertain. Germline-derived CDR1 and CDR2 are SGHDT and YYEEEE. The CDR3 runs 17 residues. Trimming shortened V by 0 bases and J by 4 bases, and 14 bases separated the two germline ends. The CDR3 loop is CASSLATGVSYNSPLHF. CDR3 in DNA: TGTGCCAGCAGCTTGGCTACCGGGGTATCTTATAATTCACCCCTCCACTTT.

The chain joins TRBV19 to TRBJ1-5; maybe TRBD1 (5 bases). Germline lookup yields CDR1 LNHDA and CDR2 SQIVND (reference sequence). This CDR3 has 16 residues. Trimming pared 0 bases from V and 1 base from J, leaving 10 bases between. Written as DNA, the CDR3 is TGTGCCAGTAGTATAGAGTCAGGGAGGAGCAATCAGCCCCAGCATTTT. Protein sequence: CASSIESGRSNQPQHF. Drawing the rest from reference TRBV19 and TRBJ1-5, the complete variable domain is DGGITQSPKYLFRKEGQNVTLSCEQNLNHDAMYWYRQDPGQGLRLIYYSQIVNDFQKGDIAEGYSVSREKKESFPLTVTSAQKNPTAFYLCASSIESGRSNQPQHFGDGTRLSIL.

This sequence joins TRBV6-6 and TRBJ1-6; D remains ambiguous. The CDR3 consists of 12 residues. V lost 8 bases, J lost 8 bases, and 10 bases lay in between. CDR1 is MNHNY, CDR2 SVGAGI, per germline (reference sequence). CDR3 in amino acids: CASGERHSPLHF. For the CDR3, the DNA is TGTGCCAGCGGTGAGCGGCATTCACCCCTCCACTTT.

The chain joins TRBV6-5 to TRBJ1-2; 9 bases agree with TRBD1. Germline assignment: CDR1 MNHEY and CDR2 SVGAGI. The CDR3 totals 16 residues. The trim removed 2 bases at V and 8 bases at J, leaving 12 bases unmatched. The CDR3 nucleotides read TGTGCCAGCAGTTACAGGGGAGGACAGGGGCGAGGAGGCTACACCTTC. The encoded protein is CASSYRGGQGRGGYTF.

This chain uses TRBV5-1 with TRBJ1-5; D is ambiguous. The CDR3 has 15 residues. The V end lost 0 bases, the J end lost 0 bases, and 7 bases lay between the germline ends. Per the germline V gene, CDR1 is SGHRS and CDR2 is YFSETQ. CDR3 nucleotide sequence: TGCGCCAGCAGCTTGGACAGTAATAGCAATCAGCCCCAGCATTTT. It translates to CASSLDSNSNQPQHF.

The chain combines TRBV10-3 with TRBJ2-3, with TRBD2 matching over 12 bases. The V and J ends lost 2 bases and 4 bases, in that order; junction bases with no gene match: 16. Germline-derived CDR1 and CDR2 are ENHRY and SYGVKD. The CDR3 is 20 amino acids. CDR3 in amino acids: CAISEPQLAGGPLGADTQYF. DNA of the CDR3: TGTGCCATCAGTGAGCCCCAACTAGCGGGGGGCCCTCTTGGCGCAGATACGCAGTATTTT.

The chain links TRBV3-1 (or the pseudogene TRBV3-2) to TRBJ2-5; 9 bases line up with TRBD1. The CDR3 contains 15 residues. V lost 4 bases, J lost 4 bases, and 7 bases stayed unmatched. In germline, CDR1 is LGHDT, CDR2 YNNKEL (reference sequence). CDR3 sequence reads: CASSRGTGQGETQYF. The CDR3 nucleotides are TGTGCCAGCAGCCGAGGGACAGGGCAAGGAGAGACCCAGTACTTC.

The chain employs TRBV5-4 and TRBJ2-3; 7 nucleotides agree with TRBD2. This CDR3 is built from 15 residues. The germline CDR1 and CDR2 sequences are SGHNT and YYREEE (reference sequence). J was trimmed by 4 bases and V by 3 bases; bases with no gene match: 8. In DNA, the CDR3 is TGTGCCAGCAGCTCAAGACTAGCAGACCCAGATACGCAGTATTTT. It codes for CASSSRLADPDTQYF. Full variable domain (remainder filled in from reference TRBV5-4 and TRBJ2-3): ETGVTQSPTHLIKTRGQQVTLRCSSQSGHNTVSWYQQALGQGPQFIFQYYREEENGRGNFPPRFSGLQFPNYSSELNVNALELDDSALYLCASSSRLADPDTQYFGPGTRLTVL.

The chain joins TRBV27 to TRBJ2-5, with TRBD2 matching over 7 bases. Germline assignment: CDR1 MNHEY and CDR2 SMNVEV (reference sequence). The CDR3 is made up of 14 amino acids. The junction had 9 bases not matched to a gene; V was cut back by 6 bases and J by 5 bases. CDR3 sequence (DNA): TGTGCCAGCAGCGCCAGGATCGGGGGGGAGACCCAGTACTTC. The encoded protein is CASSARIGGETQYF.

V usage is TRBV6-2 or TRBV6-3 and J usage is TRBJ1-5, with 9 positions matching TRBD1. With 5 bases clipped from V and 0 bases from J, the junction kept 8 bases outside the gene matches. Germline values: CDR1 MNHEY, CDR2 SVGEGT. The CDR3 covers 17 residues. CDR3 amino acids: CASSDRGGVNSNQPQHF. The CDR3 nucleotides are TGTGCCAGCAGTGACAGGGGGGGGGTAAATAGCAATCAGCCCCAGCATTTT.

The rearrangement joins TRBV7-2 to TRBJ1-5; D is possibly TRBD1 (5 bases). Germline assignment: CDR1 SGHTA and CDR2 FQGNSA. The CDR3 is made up of 15 amino acids. Trimming took 4 bases from V and 11 from J, leaving 21 bases between them. The CDR3 region is CASSSRAWGGQAQHF. The CDR3 DNA reads as TGTGCCAGCAGCTCCAGGGCTTGGGGAGGCCAGGCCCAGCATTTT.

The rearrangement joins TRBV25-1 to TRBJ1-6, with D tentatively TRBD1 (6 bases). The CDR3 loop spans 15 amino acids. The V gene lost 1 base and the J gene lost 7 bases, with 11 bases spanning the gap. The germline V gene has CDR1 MGHDK and CDR2 SYGVNS. CDR3 sequence (DNA): TGTGCCAGCAGTGAATCAGGTACAGGGAATTCACCCCTCCACTTT. Its translation is CASSESGTGNSPLHF.

The CDR3 sequence is CASSLEGERPNQPQHF. In DNA form, the CDR3 reads TGTGCCAGCAGCTTGGAGGGAGAGAGGCCCAATCAGCCCCAGCATTTT. The chain is built from TRBV5-5 and TRBJ1-5; D is ambiguous. V was pared by 0 bases and J by 3 bases, with 13 bases between. From germline, CDR1 is SGHKS and CDR2 YYEKEE (reference sequence). The CDR3 contains 16 residues. Looking up the rest from reference TRBV5-5 and TRBJ1-5 gives the full variable domain: DAGVTQSPTHLIKTRGQQVTLRCSPISGHKSVSWYQQVLGQGPQFIFQYYEKEERGRGNFPDRFSARQFPNYSSELNVNALLLGDSALYLCASSLEGERPNQPQHFGDGTRLSIL.

This chain connects TRBV11-2 to TRBJ1-5; weak D call: TRBD1 (6 bases). This CDR3 comprises 15 residues. CDR1 SGHAT and CDR2 FQNNGV come from the germline V gene. V was cut by 4 bases and J by 4 bases, with 14 bases left in between. The CDR3 DNA reads TGTGCCAGCAGCTCCTCAGGGGAACGGAATCAGCCCCAGCATTTT. It specifies CASSSSGERNQPQHF.

J is TRBJ1-1 and V is TRBV6-4, with D hard to call. The germline V and J ends were trimmed by 6 bases and 5 bases, with 13 bases remaining between them. The germline CDR1 and CDR2 sequences are MRHNA and SNTAGT. CDR3 length equals 13 residues. CDR3 residues: CASSPGRGTEAFF. For the CDR3, the DNA is TGTGCCAGCAGCCCAGGACGGGGAACTGAAGCTTTCTTT.

The table lists this clone with a count of one. The rearrangement links TRBV7-9 to TRBJ1-1; a weak D match, TRBD1 (6 bases). Looked up from germline, CDR1 is SEHNR and CDR2 is FQNEAQ (reference sequence). The CDR3 has 14 residues. Trimming stripped 6 bases from V and 1 base from J, with 12 bases between. CDR3 amino acids: CASSARQANTEAFF. The CDR3 DNA follows: TGTGCCAGCAGTGCCCGACAGGCGAACACTGAAGCTTTCTTT.